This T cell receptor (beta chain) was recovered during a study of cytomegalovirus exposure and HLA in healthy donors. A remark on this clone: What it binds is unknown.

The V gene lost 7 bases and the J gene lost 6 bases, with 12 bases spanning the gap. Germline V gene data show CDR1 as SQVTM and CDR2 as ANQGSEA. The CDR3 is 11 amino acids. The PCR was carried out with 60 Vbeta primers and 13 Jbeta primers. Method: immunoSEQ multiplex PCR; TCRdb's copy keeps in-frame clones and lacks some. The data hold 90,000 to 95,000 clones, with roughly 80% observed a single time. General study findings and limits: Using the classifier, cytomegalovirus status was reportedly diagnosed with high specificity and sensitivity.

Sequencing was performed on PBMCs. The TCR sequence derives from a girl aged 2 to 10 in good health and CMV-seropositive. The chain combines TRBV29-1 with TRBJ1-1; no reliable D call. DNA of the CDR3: TGCAGCGCAGACCATACAGCTGAAGCTTTCTTT. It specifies CSADHTAEAFF.